The next 24 T cell receptor beta chains were all read from a single sample in a study of T cells in Graves' hyperthyroidism and ophthalmopathy. RNA transcripts gave rise to amplified TCR beta CDR3 regions. HTBI primers were used for first-round RT-PCR of the TCR CDR3. TCRdb re-analysed the multiplex PCR reads in MiXCR, keeping a single row per CDR3 protein. The table lists about 700,000 distinct CDR3 sequences, roughly 15% of them singletons. The material sequenced was blood. Receptors originate from a woman between 18 and 29 years old with Graves' hyperthyroidism.

The rearrangement joins TRBV19 to TRBJ1-1; D unresolved. This CDR3 has 13 residues. Trimming removed 2 bases at V and 1 base at J, with 5 bases between. CDR1 and CDR2 (germline): LNHDA, SQIVND (reference sequence). For the CDR3, the DNA is TGTGCCAGTAGTATAAGGCGGAACACTGAAGCTTTCTTT. Translation: CASSIRRNTEAFF.

This clonotype was seen ten or more times. For the CDR3, the DNA is TGCAGTGCTAGAGATCAAGGGACTAGCGGGAGAAGGTTGGATGAGCAGTTCTTC. Translating it yields CSARDQGTSGRRLDEQFF. The rearrangement uses TRBV20-1 and TRBJ2-1; TRBD2 aligns across 14 bases. This CDR3 region has 18 residues. Germline V lookup: CDR1 DFQATT, CDR2 SNEGSKA (reference sequence). V was clipped by 0 bases and J by 8 bases; unmatched bases: 12.

The table lists this clonotype with many counts. This sequence joins TRBV12-3 or TRBV12-4 and TRBJ2-3, with 10 bases lining up with TRBD2. This CDR3 has 16 amino acids. Unmatched junction bases numbered 11, after V lost 5 bases and J lost 6 bases. CDR3 amino acids: CASSPGASGSPDTQYF. The CDR3 bases are TGTGCCAGCAGTCCAGGGGCTAGCGGGAGTCCTGATACGCAGTATTTT.

The V gene is TRBV4-1, the J gene TRBJ2-7, with TRBD2 matching over 7 bases. J was trimmed by 2 bases and V by 0 bases; bases with no gene match: 4. The CDR3 contains 15 residues. The germline gives CDR1 MGHRA, CDR2 YSYEKL. As DNA, the CDR3 is TGCGCCAGCAGCCAAGAACCAGCGGGGACCTACGAGCAGTACTTC. It codes for CASSQEPAGTYEQYF.

This clonotype appeared many times. This chain uses TRBV7-3 with TRBJ1-1; D not certain. Germline assignment: CDR1 SGHTA and CDR2 FQGTGA. CDR3 length: 13 residues. Trimming took 4 bases from V and 1 from J, leaving 7 bases between them. In DNA, the CDR3 is TGTGCCAGCAGCTCCAGACGGAACACTGAAGCTTTCTTT. Translation: CASSSRRNTEAFF.

The chain links TRBV12-3 or TRBV12-4 to TRBJ2-7; TRBD1 might be the D (5 bases). The CDR3 length is 11 residues. V lost 8 bases, J lost 6 bases, and 11 bases lay in between. In DNA form, the CDR3 reads TGTGCCAGCGCTCAAGGGGCCGAGCAGTACTTC. Translating it yields CASAQGAEQYF.

This chain joins TRBV4-3 and TRBJ1-1, with no clear D. Trimming took 0 bases from V and 1 from J, leaving 9 bases between them. Germline loops: CDR1 LGHNA, CDR2 YSLEER. This CDR3 region has 15 residues. The CDR3 DNA is TGCGCCAGCAGCCAAGACCCTCAGGAGAACACTGAAGCTTTCTTT. Translation: CASSQDPQENTEAFF.

This clonotype came up a few times. This rearrangement joins TRBV6-5 to TRBJ2-7, with D perhaps being TRBD1 or TRBD2 (5 bases each). This CDR3 has 14 residues. Germline V gene sequence: CDR1 MNHEY, CDR2 SVGAGI. V lost 4 bases and J 4 bases, leaving 14 bases between the germline ends. The CDR3 region is CASSWDGRIYEQYF. CDR3 DNA: TGTGCCAGCAGTTGGGACGGTCGAATTTACGAGCAGTACTTC.

There are many counts of this clonotype. The rearrangement joins TRBV28 to TRBJ2-7; TRBD2 is a possible D gene (6 bases). The germline V gene encodes CDR1 MDHEN and CDR2 SYDVKM. CDR3 length: 15 residues. V shed 4 bases and J shed 3 bases, with 16 bases lying between them. For the CDR3, the DNA is TGTGCCAGCAGTTCACTGGCTAGCGAGGTCTACGAGCAGTACTTC. Translation gives CASSSLASEVYEQYF.

This clonotype was seen at least ten times. The rearrangement joins TRBV28 to TRBJ2-3, with TRBD2 as a possible D gene (6 bases). CDR3 size: 15 residues. Germline V gene sequence: CDR1 MDHEN, CDR2 SYDVKM. V was trimmed by 5 bases and J by 6 bases, leaving 18 bases between them. Written as DNA, the CDR3 is TGTGCCAGCAGTCAACAGCGGGCCTCCACGGATACGCAGTATTTT. Residues: CASSQQRASTDTQYF.

V is TRBV7-9 and J is TRBJ1-5, with D perhaps TRBD1 (6 bases). Germline CDR1 reads SEHNR; CDR2 reads FQNEAQ (reference sequence). This CDR3 comprises 16 residues. V lost 3 bases and J lost 3, with 15 bases in between. CDR3 sequence: CASSFYGQSPNQPQHF. The CDR3, as DNA: TGTGCCAGCAGCTTTTATGGACAGTCCCCCAATCAGCCCCAGCATTTT.

This clonotype has a count of ten or more. The chain has TRBV7-2 and TRBJ2-1; 11 bases fit TRBD2. Germline V gives CDR1 SGHTA, CDR2 FQGNSA. Germline trimming cut 5 bases from V and 12 bases from J; bases unmatched to any gene: 9. The CDR3 runs 14 residues. In nucleotides, the CDR3 is TGTGCCAGCAGCAAACGGACTAGCGGGTCGGGGCAGTTCTTC. Its translation: CASSKRTSGSGQFF. The whole variable domain, remainder taken from reference TRBV7-2 and TRBJ2-1, is GAGVSQSPSNKVTEKGKDVELRCDPISGHTALYWYRQSLGQGLEFLIYFQGNSAPDKSGLPSDRFSAERTGGSVSTLTIQRTQQEDSAVYLCASSKRTSGSGQFFGPGTRLTVL.

CDR3 sequence reads: CASSSTPGTVLQETQYF. The CDR3 DNA reads as TGTGCCAGCAGCTCAACCCCGGGGACAGTTTTACAAGAGACCCAGTACTTC. The rearrangement links TRBV7-2 to TRBJ2-5, with 7 bases identical to TRBD1. The CDR3 is 17 amino acids. The V gene end was trimmed by 4 bases and the J gene end by 2 bases; junction bases not matched to a gene: 13. CDR1 and CDR2 (germline): SGHTA, FQGNSA.

This clonotype was observed at least ten times. J is TRBJ2-5 and V is TRBV12-3 or TRBV12-4; the match to TRBD2 covers 10 bases. CDR3 length: 17 amino acids. The V segment lost 3 bases and the J segment 4 bases; nucleotides outside the gene matches: 11. The CDR3, as DNA: TGTGCCAGCAGTTTTAGGGCTAGCGGGAGAGTTGGAGAGACCCAGTACTTC. This translates into CASSFRASGRVGETQYF.

At least ten counts were recorded for this clonotype. The chain recombines TRBV5-6 with TRBJ2-7; D remains ambiguous. Germline CDR1 reads SGHDT; CDR2 reads YYEEEE. There are 15 residues in the CDR3. Trimming took 4 bases from V and 6 from J, leaving 20 bases between them. CDR3 bases: TGTGCCAGCAGCGCTCAACACCAAATTTTCTCCGAGCAGTACTTC. Translation gives CASSAQHQIFSEQYF.

The CDR3 loop reads CAWSGTYEQYF. DNA of the CDR3: TGTGCCTGGTCTGGGACCTACGAGCAGTACTTC. V is TRBV30 and J is TRBJ2-7, with D hard to call. The germline gives CDR1 GTSNPN, CDR2 SVGIG (reference sequence). Deletions cut 5 bases from V and 2 bases from J, with 7 bases between. The CDR3 consists of 11 residues.

This clonotype was detected only once. A much bigger clone sits one base away, suggesting this may be a read error. The chain combines TRBV7-3 with TRBJ2-7; TRBD1 agrees at 10 bases. The CDR3 totals 15 residues. Unmatched junction bases numbered 10, after V lost 7 bases and J lost 4 bases. Germline CDR1 SGHTA, CDR2 FQGTGA. As DNA, the CDR3 is TGTGCCAGCACTGATCCGGGACAGGGGATTTACGAGCAGTACTTC. It encodes CASTDPGQGIYEQYF.

This clonotype was detected only a few times. V and J are TRBV19 and TRBJ2-4; TRBD1 matches at 8 bases. This CDR3 region has 19 residues. Looked up from germline, CDR1 is LNHDA and CDR2 is SQIVND (reference sequence). The V gene end was trimmed by 0 bases and the J gene end by 0 bases; junction bases not matched to a gene: 10. The CDR3 sequence: CASSIDYGTGPIAKNIQYF. DNA of the CDR3: TGTGCCAGTAGTATAGATTATGGGACAGGCCCGATAGCCAAAAACATTCAGTACTTC.

This clonotype was recorded many times. The chain employs TRBV4-1 and TRBJ1-6; possible D gene TRBD1, 5 bases. V lost 5 bases and J 8 bases, leaving 16 bases between the germline ends. This CDR3 has 15 residues. CDR1 MGHRA and CDR2 YSYEKL come from the germline V gene. The CDR3 loop reads CASSAQGRTDSPLHF. In nucleotides, the CDR3 is TGCGCCAGCAGCGCTCAGGGTAGGACTGATTCACCCCTCCACTTT.

This clonotype was detected ten times or more. The chain couples TRBV4-1 to TRBJ1-1; a weak D match, TRBD1 (6 bases). The CDR3 length is 17 residues. CDR1 and CDR2 from the germline V gene are MGHRA and YSYEKL. The V end was cut by 0 bases, the J end by 6 bases, with 20 bases between. CDR3 DNA: TGCGCCAGCAGCCAAGAACTAGGAACAGGGCTTGGGGCTGAAGCTTTCTTT. Translated, it gives CASSQELGTGLGAEAFF.

This clonotype was seen more than once but under ten times. The J gene is TRBJ2-7, the V gene TRBV15; D not certain. Germline V gene sequence: CDR1 LNHNV, CDR2 YYDKDF (reference sequence). The CDR3 has 12 amino acids. V lost 5 bases and J 3 bases, leaving 8 bases between the germline ends. DNA for the CDR3: TGTGCCACCAGCGCCCCCAGCTACGAGCAGTACTTC. It translates to CATSAPSYEQYF. The variable domain in full, completed from reference TRBV15 and TRBJ2-7, reads DAMVIQNPRYQVTQFGKPVTLSCSQTLNHNVMYWYQQKSSQAPKLLFHYYDKDFNNEADTPDNFQSRRPNTSFCFLDIRSPGLGDTAMYLCATSAPSYEQYFGPGTRLTVT.

Many counts were recorded for this clonotype. The gene calls are TRBV5-1 and TRBJ2-7; 7 bases are shared with TRBD2. The CDR3 is 14 residues long. The germline CDR1 and CDR2 sequences are SGHRS and YFSETQ. Germline trimming cut 0 bases from V and 6 bases from J; bases unmatched to any gene: 6. This chain's CDR3 is CASSLGGSPLEQYF. The CDR3 DNA sequence: TGCGCCAGCAGCTTGGGCGGGAGCCCCCTCGAGCAGTACTTC.

The table lists this clonotype with a few counts. The CDR3 region has the DNA TGTGCCAGCAGCGGGGGTCCTCTCGGCGGCTACACCTTC. It codes for CASSGGPLGGYTF. The rearrangement links TRBV7-6 to TRBJ1-2, with D possibly matching TRBD1 (5 bases). The CDR3 runs 13 residues. Trimming cost V 5 bases and J 8 bases, with 15 bases left between them. Germline V gene sequence: CDR1 SGHVS, CDR2 FNYEAQ.

The sample holds a few counts of this clonotype. The chain employs TRBV9 and TRBJ1-3, with 7 nucleotides matching TRBD1. Germline CDR1 SGDLS, CDR2 YYNGEE. V gave up 3 bases and J gave up 3 bases; unmatched junction bases: 3. The CDR3 extends over 14 amino acids. The CDR3 coding sequence is TGTGCCAGCAGCGCTTGGGACAGTGGAAACACCATATATTTT. This codes for CASSAWDSGNTIYF.